The rows below give T cell receptor beta chains drawn from one sample of a study of regulatory T cells in long-lasting Graves disease. TCRdb re-analysed the multiplex PCR reads in MiXCR, keeping a single row per CDR3 protein. Of roughly 610,000 distinct CDR3 sequences listed, about 16% were seen once; the top ten hold around 12%. These data are also associated with another study on T cells in Graves' hyperthyroidism and ophthalmopathy.

This sample comprised peripheral blood mononuclear cells (PBMCs), obtained at new diagnosis, from a patient treated with antithyroid drugs. These receptors were obtained from a man between 18 and 29 years old with Graves disease. Both conserved end residues are part of each CDR3. The D gene is left open where the match is weak. The size entry is marked missing in some rows and otherwise reads once, few, many or a size class.

TRBD2,TRBJ2-3,TRBV6-1,many,TGTGCCAGCACCAGAGCGGGAGGAAGCACAGATACGCAGTATTTT,CASTRAGGSTDTQYF
TRBD1,TRBJ2-7,TRBV7-9,.,TGTGCCAGCAGCCCGCGACAGGGGTGGAATTTTCAGTACTTC,CASSPRQGWNFQYF
.,TRBJ2-1,TRBV5-1,many,TGCGCCAGCAGCTTGGAAACGGGAGCCTACAATGAGCAGTTCTTC,CASSLETGAYNEQFF
.,TRBJ1-5,TRBV30,few,TGTGCCTGGAGTCCGGGGAGCAATCAGCCCCAGCATTTT,CAWSPGSNQPQHF
.,TRBJ2-7,TRBV20-1,many,TGCAGTGCTAGAGATATCCAGGGGTACTCCTACGAGCAGTACTTC,CSARDIQGYSYEQYF
.,TRBJ2-4,TRBV3-1,many,TGTGCCAGCAGCCAAGACCTAGGGCTAGCCAAAAACATTCAGTACTTC,CASSQDLGLAKNIQYF
TRBD1,TRBJ1-2,TRBV28,many,TGTGCCAGCATGGACAGGCAGGGGGATGGCTACACCTTC,CASMDRQGDGYTF
TRBD1,TRBJ2-3,TRBV27,many,TGTGCCAGCAGTCCTACAGGGGTGGTGGGCGTGAATACGCAGTATTTT,CASSPTGVVGVNTQYF
TRBD1,TRBJ1-5,TRBV2,many,TGTGCCAGCAACGCGGGACAGGAGCGCAATCAGCCCCAGCATTTT,CASNAGQERNQPQHF
TRBD1,TRBJ1-5,TRBV2,many,TGTGCCAGCAATCAACAGGGGTATGGGGATCAGCCCCAGCATTTT,CASNQQGYGDQPQHF